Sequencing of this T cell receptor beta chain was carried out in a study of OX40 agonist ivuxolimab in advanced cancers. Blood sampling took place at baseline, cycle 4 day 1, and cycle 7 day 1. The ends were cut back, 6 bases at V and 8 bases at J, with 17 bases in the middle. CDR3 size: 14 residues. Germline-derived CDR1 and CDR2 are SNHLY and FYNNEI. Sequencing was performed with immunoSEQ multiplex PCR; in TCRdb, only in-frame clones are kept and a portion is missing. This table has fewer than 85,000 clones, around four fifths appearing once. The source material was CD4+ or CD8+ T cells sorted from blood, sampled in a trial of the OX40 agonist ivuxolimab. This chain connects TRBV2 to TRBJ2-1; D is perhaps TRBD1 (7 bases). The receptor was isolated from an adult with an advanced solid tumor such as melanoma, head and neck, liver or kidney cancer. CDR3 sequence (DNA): TGTGCCAGCAGCCAAGCTGGAGGGGGCTATGAGCAGTTCTTC. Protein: CASSQAGGGYEQFF.